The 12 T cell receptor beta chains reported below all come from one sample, sequenced in a study of blood T cell repertoires in COVID-19. Libraries were prepared by immunoSEQ multiplex PCR; TCRdb keeps only in-frame clonotypes and omits some of them. The top ten hold 3% to 4% of the sample, which has about half a million clones, approximately 85% seen once. Sequencing used peripheral blood. These receptors were taken from a human donor in a cohort sampled during active COVID-19.

The sample holds one count of this clone. This chain links TRBV29-1 with TRBJ2-3; D may be TRBD1 (5 bases). The germline V and J ends were trimmed by 3 bases and 3 bases, with 13 bases remaining between them. The CDR3 totals 14 residues. Germline V gives CDR1 SQVTM, CDR2 ANQGSEA. The CDR3 DNA follows: TGCAGCGTTGACGCCCCAGGGTTAACAGATACGCAGTATTTT. Residues: CSVDAPGLTDTQYF.

CDR3 in DNA: TGTGCCAGTAGTACCCAGAGTCAGGGGCCCAACTATGGCTACACCTTC. Translated: CASSTQSQGPNYGYTF. This chain links TRBV19 with TRBJ1-2; maybe TRBD1 (6 bases). This CDR3 is built from 16 residues. V was trimmed by 4 bases and J by 2 bases, leaving 17 bases between them. Germline V CDR1 and CDR2: LNHDA, SQIVND (reference sequence).

This chain joins TRBV5-5 and TRBJ2-1; maybe TRBD1 (9 bases). The CDR3 length is 18 residues. V lost 4 bases and J lost 1, with 21 bases in between. Germline loops: CDR1 SGHKS, CDR2 YYEKEE (reference sequence). The CDR3 coding sequence is TGTGCCAGCAGCCCCGGACAGGGGACTAGTAGTTCCTACAATGAGCAGTTCTTC. The encoded protein is CASSPGQGTSSSYNEQFF.

The V gene is TRBV13, the J gene TRBJ1-2; tentatively, D is TRBD1 (6 bases). The germline V gene encodes CDR1 PRHDT and CDR2 FYEKMQ (reference sequence). The CDR3 sequence is 14 residues long. V was pared by 4 bases and J by 4 bases, with 13 bases between. The CDR3 region is CASSSWDISYGYTF. CDR3 coding DNA: TGTGCCAGCAGCTCGTGGGACATTTCCTATGGCTACACCTTC.

The V gene is TRBV28, the J gene TRBJ2-7, with TRBD2 identical over 14 bases. Germline values: CDR1 MDHEN, CDR2 SYDVKM. The V segment lost 4 bases and the J segment 4 bases; nucleotides outside the gene matches: 6. The CDR3 totals 16 residues. The CDR3 DNA reads as TGTGCCAGCAGTTCGACCGGGACTAGCGGGAGATACGAGCAGTACTTC. It specifies CASSSTGTSGRYEQYF.

The J gene is TRBJ2-1, the V gene TRBV19; 15 bases fit TRBD2. The V gene end was trimmed by 7 bases and the J gene end by 6 bases; junction bases not matched to a gene: 4. CDR1 and CDR2 from the germline V gene are LNHDA and SQIVND (reference sequence). The CDR3 length is 15 residues. CDR3 sequence: CASNGLAGGLNEQFF. The CDR3 DNA reads TGTGCCAGTAACGGACTAGCGGGAGGGCTCAATGAGCAGTTCTTC.

The J gene is TRBJ1-1, the V gene TRBV30; TRBD1 aligns across 8 bases. Germline trimming cut 5 bases from V and 4 bases from J; bases unmatched to any gene: 12. The length of the CDR3 is 15 residues. Germline lookup yields CDR1 GTSNPN and CDR2 SVGIG (reference sequence). The CDR3 loop is CAWGRTGSVRTEAFF. The CDR3 DNA reads as TGTGCCTGGGGAAGGACAGGGTCGGTACGCACTGAAGCTTTCTTT. Full variable domain (missing parts from reference TRBV30 and TRBJ1-1): SQTIHQWPATLVQPVGSPLSLECTVEGTSNPNLYWYRQAAGRGLQLLFYSVGIGQISSEVPQNLSASRPQDRQFILSSKKLLLSDSGFYLCAWGRTGSVRTEAFFGQGTRLTVV.

The chain couples TRBV4-1 to TRBJ2-1; the D gene is possibly TRBD2 (5 bases). This CDR3 comprises 17 residues. Germline lookup yields CDR1 MGHRA and CDR2 YSYEKL. V was shortened by 0 bases and J by 2 bases, with 14 bases between the two germline ends. This CDR3 reads CASSQEGVWRPYNEQFF. In DNA, the CDR3 is TGCGCCAGCAGCCAAGAAGGCGTATGGAGGCCCTACAATGAGCAGTTCTTC.

The rearrangement links TRBV19 to TRBJ2-3, with D perhaps matching TRBD2 (6 bases). Trimming took 3 bases from V and 6 from J, leaving 19 bases between them. Germline V gene data show CDR1 as LNHDA and CDR2 as SQIVND (reference sequence). The length of the CDR3 is 16 residues. CDR3: CASSMRGEPRGDTQYF. The CDR3 DNA follows: TGTGCCAGTAGTATGAGAGGGGAGCCCCGGGGGGATACGCAGTATTTT.

This CDR3 is CASSEGQDRLFGNTEAFF. The CDR3 coding sequence is TGTGCCAGCAGTGAAGGGCAGGACAGGCTTTTCGGGAACACTGAAGCTTTCTTT. The chain couples TRBV2 to TRBJ1-1, with 7 nucleotides matching TRBD1. Trimming took 1 base from V and 1 from J; bases not matched to a gene: 12. Germline V CDR1 and CDR2: SNHLY, FYNNEI. This CDR3 comprises 18 residues.

The rearrangement uses TRBV27 and TRBJ1-2; D gene ambiguous. Per germline, CDR1 MNHEY and CDR2 SMNVEV (reference sequence). Trimming took 0 bases from V and 7 from J, leaving 21 bases between them. The CDR3 has 17 residues. The CDR3 is CASSLSLNGVIGGGYTF. The CDR3 nucleotides read TGTGCCAGCAGTTTATCCTTAAACGGGGTTATAGGCGGTGGCTACACCTTC.

The rearrangement uses TRBV4-3 and TRBJ1-1, with 7 nucleotides matching TRBD1. The J segment lost 0 bases and the V segment lost 0 bases, leaving 4 bases of the junction unmatched. The germline V gene encodes CDR1 LGHNA and CDR2 YSLEER. CDR3 length: 16 amino acids. The CDR3 bases are TGCGCCAGCAGCCAAGACAGGGGGTATTTGAACACTGAAGCTTTCTTT. Protein sequence: CASSQDRGYLNTEAFF.